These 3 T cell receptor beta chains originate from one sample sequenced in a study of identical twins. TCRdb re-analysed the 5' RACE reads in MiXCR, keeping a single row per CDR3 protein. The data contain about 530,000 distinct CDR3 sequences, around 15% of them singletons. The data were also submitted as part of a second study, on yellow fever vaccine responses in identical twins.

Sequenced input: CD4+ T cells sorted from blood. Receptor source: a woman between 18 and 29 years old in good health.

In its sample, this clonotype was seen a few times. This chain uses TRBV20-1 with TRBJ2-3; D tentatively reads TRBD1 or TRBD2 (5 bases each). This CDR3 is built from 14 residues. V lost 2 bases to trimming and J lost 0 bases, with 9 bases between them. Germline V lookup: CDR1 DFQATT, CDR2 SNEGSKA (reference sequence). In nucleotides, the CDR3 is TGCAGTGCTAGATTCTGGGGGAGCACAGATACGCAGTATTTT. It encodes CSARFWGSTDTQYF.

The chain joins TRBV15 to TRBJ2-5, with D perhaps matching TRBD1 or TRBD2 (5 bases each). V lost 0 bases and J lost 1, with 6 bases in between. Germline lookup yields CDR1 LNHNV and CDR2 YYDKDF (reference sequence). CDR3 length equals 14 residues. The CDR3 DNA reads TGTGCCACCAGCAGAGATGGGACCCAAGAGACCCAGTACTTC. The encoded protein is CATSRDGTQETQYF.

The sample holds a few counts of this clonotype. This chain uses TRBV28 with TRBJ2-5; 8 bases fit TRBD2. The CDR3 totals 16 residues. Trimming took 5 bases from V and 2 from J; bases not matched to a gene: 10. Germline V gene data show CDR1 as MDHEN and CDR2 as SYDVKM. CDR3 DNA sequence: TGTGCCAGCAGTCCATTCACGGGGGGGGGACAAGAGACCCAGTACTTC. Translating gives CASSPFTGGGQETQYF.